The next 18 T cell receptor beta chains were all read from a single sample in a study of blood T cell repertoires in COVID-19. This table comes from immunoSEQ multiplex PCR, and its TCRdb copy is limited to in-frame clones, with some not included. The sample lists tens of thousands of clones; 60% to 80% were seen once. The sequenced material came from peripheral blood. The receptors derive from a man aged 80 or over with active or convalescent COVID-19.

This rearrangement joins TRBV4-1 to TRBJ2-3; 7 nucleotides agree with TRBD2. This CDR3 has 16 residues. V trimming: 4 bases; J trimming: 4 bases; junction bases outside the gene matches: 11. Germline V gene sequence: CDR1 MGHRA, CDR2 YSYEKL. The CDR3 loop is CASSPGGVAGPDTQYF. The CDR3 nucleotides read TGCGCCAGCAGCCCCGGGGGAGTAGCGGGCCCAGATACGCAGTATTTT.

This rearrangement joins TRBV12-5 to TRBJ2-1; D ambiguous. Trimming stripped 5 bases from V and 0 bases from J, with 14 bases between. Germline V CDR1 and CDR2: LGHNT, FRNRAP. The CDR3 is made up of 16 amino acids. This CDR3 reads CASGRWAESSYNEQFF. The DNA of the CDR3 is TGTGCTAGTGGTAGATGGGCCGAGAGCTCCTACAATGAGCAGTTCTTC.

This clone was counted at least ten times. V and J are TRBV6-5 and TRBJ1-2, with 8 bases identical to TRBD1. The germline gives CDR1 MNHEY, CDR2 SVGAGI. Trimming took 6 bases from V and 7 from J; bases not matched to a gene: 10. The CDR3 spans 14 residues. Here the CDR3 reads CASRERQGAGGYTF. The CDR3 nucleotides read TGTGCCAGCAGGGAGCGGCAGGGGGCGGGTGGCTACACCTTC.

This rearrangement joins TRBV12-3 or TRBV12-4 to TRBJ2-3, with 7 bases aligning to TRBD1. The CDR3 loop spans 13 amino acids. J was trimmed by 9 bases and V by 5 bases; bases with no gene match: 8. For the CDR3, the DNA is TGTGCCAGCAGTAACCAGGGGGATGTGACGCAGTATTTT. It encodes CASSNQGDVTQYF.

CDR3: CASSPGQGWRSYNEQFF. For the CDR3, the DNA is TGTGCCAGCAGCCCAGGACAGGGGTGGAGATCCTACAATGAGCAGTTCTTC. The chain uses TRBV3-1 (or the pseudogene TRBV3-2) and TRBJ2-1, with 9 bases matching TRBD1. Germline V gene sequence: CDR1 LGHDT, CDR2 YNNKEL (reference sequence). This CDR3 comprises 17 residues. Unmatched junction bases numbered 8, after V lost 4 bases and J lost 1 base.

This chain joins TRBV7-9 and TRBJ2-2; TRBD1 matches 8 bases. V lost 5 bases and J lost 0; bases outside the gene matches: 5. This CDR3 region has 16 residues. Per germline, CDR1 SEHNR and CDR2 FQNEAQ (reference sequence). CDR3 sequence: CASSPDRAPNTGELFF. CDR3 nucleotide sequence: TGTGCCAGCAGCCCGGACAGGGCCCCGAACACCGGGGAGCTGTTTTTT.

The J gene is TRBJ2-7, the V gene TRBV5-4; tentative D call: TRBD1 (6 bases). Germline-derived CDR1 and CDR2 are SGHNT and YYREEE (reference sequence). The CDR3 is made up of 15 amino acids. The V and J ends lost 4 bases and 4 bases respectively, with 18 bases between them. CDR3 in amino acids: CASSPQVGGVYEQYF. The CDR3 region has the DNA TGTGCCAGCAGCCCCCAGGTAGGGGGTGTTTACGAGCAGTACTTC.

The chain uses TRBV19 and TRBJ1-6; 8 bases are shared with TRBD1. This CDR3 is built from 15 residues. V lost 7 bases and J lost 11; bases outside the gene matches: 13. Germline V gene data show CDR1 as LNHDA and CDR2 as SQIVND (reference sequence). The CDR3 DNA follows: TGTGCCAGTAAGGGGACAGGTCGGGGGCGGACACCCCTCCACTTT. Translated, it gives CASKGTGRGRTPLHF.

The chain couples TRBV29-1 to TRBJ2-5; D is unresolved. Trimming removed 7 bases from V and 2 bases from J, with 11 bases in between. The CDR3 runs to 12 residues. Looked up from germline, CDR1 is SQVTM and CDR2 is ANQGSEA. CDR3 bases: TGCAGCGGTCGCTGGCAGCAAGAGACCCAGTACTTC. Translating it yields CSGRWQQETQYF.

This rearrangement joins TRBV24-1 to TRBJ1-4, with 7 bases aligning to TRBD1. This CDR3 spans 16 amino acids. J was trimmed by 3 bases and V by 5 bases; bases with no gene match: 8. CDR1 is KGHDR, CDR2 SFDVKD, per germline. The CDR3 bases are TGTGCCACCAGTGGCCCCGACAGGGAGGCTAATGAAAAACTGTTTTTT. This encodes CATSGPDREANEKLFF.

This clone appeared a few times. The DNA for the CDR3 is TGTGCCAGCAGCTTCCCATCGGGACAGGGCCCTCGGTCCCTCCACTTT. Its translation: CASSFPSGQGPRSLHF. The V call is TRBV7-9, the J call TRBJ1-6; 9 bases are shared with TRBD1. CDR1 is SEHNR, CDR2 FQNEAQ, per germline (reference sequence). Losses at the gene ends were 3 bases for V and 14 bases for J; bases not matched to a gene: 14. CDR3 length equals 16 residues.

The rearrangement uses TRBV24-1 and TRBJ2-7; D perhaps matches TRBD2 (5 bases). Germline CDR1 KGHDR, CDR2 SFDVKD. The CDR3 runs 14 residues. Trimming cost V 3 bases and J 3 bases, with 11 bases left between them. This CDR3 reads CATSDPSGNYEQYF. CDR3 sequence (DNA): TGTGCCACCAGTGATCCCAGCGGAAACTACGAGCAGTACTTC.

The J gene is TRBJ2-3, the V gene TRBV7-9, with 8 bases aligning to TRBD2. The CDR3 consists of 15 residues. CDR1 is SEHNR and CDR2 is FQNEAQ in the germline V gene (reference sequence). Unmatched junction bases numbered 12, after V lost 5 bases and J lost 8 bases. CDR3 nucleotide sequence: TGTGCCAGCAGCCACGTATCGGGGGGGGCCTTTACGCAGTATTTT. The encoded protein is CASSHVSGGAFTQYF.

V and J are TRBV25-1 and TRBJ1-2, with D possibly being TRBD1 (5 bases). The V gene's germline CDR1 is MGHDK and CDR2 SYGVNS. Trimming removed 4 bases at V and 7 bases at J, with 19 bases between. The length of the CDR3 is 15 residues. The CDR3 spells CASSAPPASGGGYTF. As DNA, the CDR3 is TGTGCCAGCAGTGCACCCCCCGCCTCGGGGGGTGGCTACACCTTC.

The chain joins TRBV9 to TRBJ2-7, with TRBD2 identical over 8 bases. Germline V gene data show CDR1 as SGDLS and CDR2 as YYNGEE. The CDR3 has 15 amino acids. Trimming cost V 0 bases and J 1 base; bases outside gene matches: 3. The CDR3: CASSVASSGSYEQYF. CDR3 bases: TGTGCCAGCAGCGTAGCGTCTAGCGGGTCCTACGAGCAGTACTTC.

V usage is TRBV7-8 and J usage is TRBJ1-4; weak D call: TRBD1 (6 bases). Germline values: CDR1 SGHVS, CDR2 FQNEAQ. Trimming took off 0 bases at V and 8 bases at J, with 13 bases between the two ends. The CDR3 contains 15 residues. DNA for the CDR3: TGTGCCAGCAGCTTAGCCGCACAGGGAGGGGAAAAACTGTTTTTT. It specifies CASSLAAQGGEKLFF.

This clone appeared many times. The chain recombines TRBV29-1 with TRBJ2-3; 8 positions match TRBD2. CDR1 SQVTM and CDR2 ANQGSEA come from the germline V gene. The CDR3 runs to 15 residues. Germline trimming cut 3 bases from V and 4 bases from J; bases unmatched to any gene: 9. The CDR3 here is CSVEKGASGSDTQYF. The CDR3 DNA follows: TGCAGCGTTGAGAAGGGCGCTAGCGGGTCAGATACGCAGTATTTT.

The genes are TRBV10-3 and TRBJ2-1, with 13 positions matching TRBD2. Germline V gene sequence: CDR1 ENHRY, CDR2 SYGVKD. The CDR3 totals 16 residues. J was trimmed by 4 bases and V by 4 bases; bases with no gene match: 4. The chain's CDR3 is CAISGTSGGIYNEQFF. The CDR3 bases are TGTGCCATCAGTGGGACTAGCGGGGGAATTTACAATGAGCAGTTCTTC.